The subject of this entry is one T cell receptor (beta chain). Its matching antigen is unknown. Some clones are missing from TCRdb's copy, which holds only in-frame ones; the method was immunoSEQ multiplex PCR. Altogether 110,000 or so clones are present, 86% being singletons, with the ten largest covering 15% to 20%. The CDR3 totals 14 residues. Germline loops: CDR1 MDHEN, CDR2 SYDVKM. Trimming removed 4 bases from V and 7 bases from J, with 14 bases in between. This entry comes from a study of T cell responses to AZD1222 COVID-19 vaccine. Notes on the study in general: Donor demographics were predominantly white British with a female majority; clonal diversity may be underestimated.

The sequence was collected from an adult who received the AZD1222 COVID-19 vaccine. This sample comprised peripheral blood, obtained 28 days after the second AZD1222 dose. The V and J genes are TRBV28 and TRBJ1-5, with unresolved D. DNA of the CDR3: TGTGCCAGCAGTTCCCCCCAATTAAGGCAGCCCCAGCATTTT. Amino acid sequence: CASSSPQLRQPQHF.